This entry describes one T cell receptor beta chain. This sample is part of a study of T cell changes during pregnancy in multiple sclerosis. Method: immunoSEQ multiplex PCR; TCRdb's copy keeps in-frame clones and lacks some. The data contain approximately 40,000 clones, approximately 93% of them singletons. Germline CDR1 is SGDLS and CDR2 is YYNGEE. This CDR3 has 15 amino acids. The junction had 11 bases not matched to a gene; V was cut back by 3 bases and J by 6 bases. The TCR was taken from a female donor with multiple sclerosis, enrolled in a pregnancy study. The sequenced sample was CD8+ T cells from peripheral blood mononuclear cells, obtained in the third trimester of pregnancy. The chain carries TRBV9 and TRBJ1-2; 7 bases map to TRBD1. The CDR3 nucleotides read TGTGCCAGCAGCGCCGACAGGGAGTACGGTAATGGCTACACCTTC. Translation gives CASSADREYGNGYTF.